The 10 T cell receptor beta chains listed next were all sequenced from one sample in a study of cytomegalovirus exposure and HLA in healthy donors. The PCR made use of 60 Vbeta and 13 Jbeta primers. Generated by immunoSEQ multiplex PCR, the TCRdb table keeps only in-frame clones and is missing some. The sample yields about 160,000 clones, roughly 85% seen once. What was sequenced was PBMCs. These receptors all come from a man in his forties in good health and CMV-seronegative.

V is TRBV18 and J is TRBJ2-1; 7 positions agree with TRBD2. After removal of 4 bases from V and 0 bases from J, the junction contained 6 bases not matched to a gene. The CDR3 is 16 amino acids. Per the germline V gene, CDR1 is KGHSH and CDR2 is LQKENI. CDR3 loop: CASSLSAGSSYNEQFF. The CDR3 bases are TGTGCCAGCTCACTTTCAGCGGGAAGCTCCTACAATGAGCAGTTCTTC.

The chain joins TRBV19 to TRBJ2-1; TRBD1 agrees at 7 bases. The V segment lost 4 bases and the J segment 1 base; nucleotides outside the gene matches: 4. From germline, CDR1 is LNHDA and CDR2 SQIVND (reference sequence). CDR3 length: 15 amino acids. The CDR3 sequence: CASSKDRESYNEQFF. The CDR3 nucleotides are TGTGCCAGTAGTAAAGACAGGGAATCCTACAATGAGCAGTTCTTC.

The rearrangement uses TRBV6-4 and TRBJ2-5; D might be TRBD1 (6 bases). Trimming removed 2 bases from V and 2 bases from J, with 9 bases in between. The CDR3 has 14 amino acids. Germline V gene data show CDR1 as MRHNA and CDR2 as SNTAGT. The CDR3 nucleotides read TGTGCCAGCAGTGACATTGACAGGCAAGAGACCCAGTACTTC. Protein: CASSDIDRQETQYF.

This clone was counted only a few times. The chain couples TRBV15 to TRBJ2-7; 11 bases map to TRBD1. CDR1 is LNHNV and CDR2 is YYDKDF in the germline V gene (reference sequence). V lost 8 bases and J lost 4; bases outside the gene matches: 7. The CDR3 has 14 amino acids. The CDR3 region has the DNA TGTGCCACCCGTAGGACAGGGGGCTTTTACGAGCAGTACTTC. Protein sequence: CATRRTGGFYEQYF.

On this clone itself: The junction does not match germline at one end; this may be a read error. The gene calls are TRBV7-9 and TRBJ2-1; 9 positions match TRBD1. The CDR3 is 16 amino acids. CDR1 is SEHNR and CDR2 is FQNEAQ in the germline V gene (reference sequence). DNA of the CDR3: TGTTCCAGCAGCGCCCGGGACAGGGTTTTAGCCCCGAAGCAGTTCTTC. Translating it yields CSSSARDRVLAPKQFF.

The rearrangement joins TRBV6-6 to TRBJ2-7, with D possibly TRBD1 on 6 matching bases. Between the trimmed V and J ends, which lost 5 bases and 0 bases, there was a span of 11 bases. This CDR3 has 14 residues. Per the germline V gene, CDR1 is MNHNY and CDR2 is SVGAGI (reference sequence). The CDR3 region is CASSQRDTSYEQYF. In DNA, the CDR3 is TGTGCCAGCAGTCAGAGGGACACCTCCTACGAGCAGTACTTC.

The CDR3: CASSDRGDRGDQPQHF. As DNA, the CDR3 is TGTGCCAGCTCCGACCGGGGGGACAGGGGAGACCAGCCCCAGCATTTT. The J gene is TRBJ1-5, the V gene TRBV18; 10 bases agree with TRBD1. The germline V gene encodes CDR1 KGHSH and CDR2 LQKENI. V dropped 6 bases and J dropped 7; count of bases not matched to a gene: 12. The CDR3 runs to 16 residues.

The J gene is TRBJ1-1, the V gene TRBV7-6; 8 nucleotides align to TRBD1. The CDR3 consists of 16 residues. Germline values: CDR1 SGHVS, CDR2 FNYEAQ. V shed 2 bases and J 2 bases; nucleotides not matched to a gene: 7. The CDR3 nucleotides read TGTGCCAGCAGCTTACCCCTCGCAGGGGGCAACACTGAAGCTTTCTTT. Amino acid sequence: CASSLPLAGGNTEAFF.

This chain uses TRBV6-5 with TRBJ2-1, with 7 nucleotides matching TRBD2. Germline V CDR1 and CDR2: MNHEY, SVGAGI. CDR3 size: 11 residues. The V and J ends lost 6 bases and 15 bases, in that order; junction bases with no gene match: 8. The CDR3 DNA sequence: TGTGCCAGCAGCCCGGGACTAAGCGTGTTCTTC. Its protein product is CASSPGLSVFF.

Here the CDR3 DNA reads TGTGCCAGCAGTACCGCCGGACAGGGGGCGGAGGCTTTCTTT. Its translation: CASSTAGQGAEAFF. The chain uses TRBV6-5 and TRBJ1-1; 11 positions agree with TRBD1. Unmatched junction bases numbered 10, after V lost 5 bases and J lost 11 bases. The CDR3 contains 14 residues. Germline V gene lookup returns CDR1 MNHEY and CDR2 SVGAGI.